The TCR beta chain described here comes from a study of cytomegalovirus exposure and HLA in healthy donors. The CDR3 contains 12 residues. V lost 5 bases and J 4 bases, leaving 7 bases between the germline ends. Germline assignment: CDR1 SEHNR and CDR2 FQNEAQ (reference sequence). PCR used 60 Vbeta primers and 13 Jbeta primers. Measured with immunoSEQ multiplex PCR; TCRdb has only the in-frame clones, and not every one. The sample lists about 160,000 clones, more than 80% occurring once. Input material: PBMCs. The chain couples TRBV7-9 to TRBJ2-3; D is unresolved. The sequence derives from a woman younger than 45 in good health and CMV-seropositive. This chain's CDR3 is CASSPNSDTQYF. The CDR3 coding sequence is TGTGCCAGCAGCCCCAATTCAGATACGCAGTATTTT. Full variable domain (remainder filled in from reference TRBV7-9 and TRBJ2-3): DTGVSQNPRHKITKRGQNVTFRCDPISEHNRLYWYRQTLGQGPEFLTYFQNEAQLEKSRLLSDRFSAERPKGSFSTLEIQRTEQGDSAMYLCASSPNSDTQYFGPGTRLTVL.